This T cell receptor beta chain stems from a study of CXCR3-negative and CXCR3-positive naive CD8 T cells. Study-wide points: TCR interaction strength was inferred from TRB CDR3 physicochemistry, as CD5 matched across naive subsets. TRBV-TRBJ usage matched between naive CXCR3-negative and CXCR3-positive cells but not between memory cells. Memory CD8+ cells showed much lower diversity, while both naive subsets were comparably high. Greater hydrophobicity was found in TRB CDR3s of CXCR3-positive naive cells than of CXCR3-negative naive cells.

The authors gated naive CD8+ T cells as CD45RO-CCR7+CD27+CD95-. Concerning this clonotype itself: Its antigen is still unknown.

In germline, CDR1 is SEHNR, CDR2 FQNEAQ (reference sequence). There are 15 residues in the CDR3. The authors prepared UMI-labeled TRB cDNA libraries by 5' RACE. TCRdb re-analyzed the 5' RACE reads; it lists each CDR3 protein once, without DNA. The sample totals 130,000 to 150,000 distinct CDR3 sequences. The sample comprised naive CXCR3+ CD8+ T cells from blood. Regarding subset: CD45RO-CCR7+CD27+CD95- naive CD8+ T cells expressing CXCR3 (TNR3+). This chain connects TRBV7-9 to TRBJ2-3. The receptor comes from a human donor in good health. Some clones in this sample may be carry-over from other donors' samples. CDR3 sequence reads: CASSLRVARTDTQYF.